These 16 T cell receptor beta chains were sequenced from one sample in a study of immune evolution from preneoplasia to lung adenocarcinoma. Clones were read by immunoSEQ multiplex PCR, and TCRdb kept only the in-frame ones, dropping some. The profile shows roughly 40,000 clones, more than 60% of them singletons. The sequenced sample consisted of FFPE invasive lung adenocarcinoma tissue. The origin of the receptors is a person between 60 and 70 years old with lung adenocarcinoma.

V gene TRBV2 combines with J gene TRBJ1-4; D is unresolved. With 5 bases removed from V and 11 bases from J, the gap between germline ends came to 12 bases. Germline V gene sequence: CDR1 SNHLY, CDR2 FYNNEI. The CDR3 runs 12 residues. The chain's CDR3 is CASSPDLGKLFF. The CDR3 nucleotides are TGTGCCAGCAGTCCCGACTTGGGGAAACTGTTTTTT.

This rearrangement joins TRBV28 to TRBJ2-1; TRBD2 aligns across 8 bases. This CDR3 has 20 residues. With V trimmed by 2 bases and J by 0 bases, 15 bases remained unmatched. In germline, CDR1 is MDHEN, CDR2 SYDVKM. As DNA, the CDR3 is TGTGCCAGCAGTTTAGAGCGGGAGCTCACCCCCTCTAGCTCCTACAATGAGCAGTTCTTC. Its translation is CASSLERELTPSSSYNEQFF.

The chain couples TRBV28 to TRBJ1-3, with 7 bases fitting TRBD1. Germline loops: CDR1 MDHEN, CDR2 SYDVKM. The J segment lost 0 bases and the V segment lost 6 bases, leaving 8 bases of the junction unmatched. The CDR3 length is 16 residues. CDR3 region: CASRRGTVSSGNTIYF. The CDR3 DNA sequence: TGTGCCAGCAGGAGAGGGACAGTGAGCTCTGGAAACACCATATATTTT.

The gene calls are TRBV7-7 and TRBJ2-2; D might be TRBD1 (6 bases). Trimming removed 1 base from V and 4 bases from J, with 7 bases in between. Germline loops: CDR1 SSHAT, CDR2 FNYEAQ (reference sequence). CDR3 length: 14 residues. For the CDR3, the DNA is TGTGCCAGCAGCTTAGGGGGGCGCACCGGGGAGCTGTTTTTT. This encodes CASSLGGRTGELFF.

For the CDR3, the DNA is TGTGCCAGCAGGGGGGATTACGGAAACACCATATATTTT. This codes for CASRGDYGNTIYF. The rearrangement uses TRBV2 and TRBJ1-3; possible D gene TRBD1, 5 bases. Germline V lookup: CDR1 SNHLY, CDR2 FYNNEI. CDR3 length: 13 residues. V was pared by 6 bases and J by 4 bases, with 10 bases between. The complete variable domain, with remaining parts taken from reference TRBV2 and TRBJ1-3, reads EPEVTQTPSHQVTQMGQEVILRCVPISNHLYFYWYRQILGQKVEFLVSFYNNEISEKSEIFDDQFSVERPDGSNFTLKIRSTKLEDSAMYFCASRGDYGNTIYFGEGSWLTVV.

V usage is TRBV6-5 and J usage is TRBJ1-4; maybe TRBD1 (6 bases). The germline V gene encodes CDR1 MNHEY and CDR2 SVGAGI. The CDR3 has 13 amino acids. Trimming removed 5 bases at V and 11 bases at J, with 15 bases between. This CDR3 reads CASSKTRGAKLFF. The CDR3 DNA follows: TGTGCCAGCAGTAAGACAAGGGGGGCGAAACTGTTTTTT.

CDR3 region: CASSPGATDTQYF. CDR3 coding DNA: TGTGCCAGCAGCCCCGGGGCCACAGATACGCAGTATTTT. This chain links TRBV7-9 with TRBJ2-3; D is possibly TRBD1 or TRBD2 (5 bases each). CDR3 length equals 13 residues. CDR1 is SEHNR and CDR2 is FQNEAQ in the germline V gene (reference sequence). Trimming took off 5 bases at V and 2 bases at J, with 8 bases between the two ends.

With respect to this clone: Other DNA sequences in this sample translate to the same CDR3. The genes are TRBV18 and TRBJ2-3; tentative D call: TRBD2 (6 bases). This CDR3 has 13 residues. Per germline, CDR1 KGHSH and CDR2 LQKENI. The V end lost 3 bases, the J end lost 6 bases, and 10 bases lay between the germline ends. The CDR3 loop is CASSPPGADTQYF. CDR3 bases: TGTGCCAGCTCACCCCCGGGAGCGGATACGCAGTATTTT.

Only one count was recorded for this clone. The genes are TRBV11-2 and TRBJ2-5; 7 bases map to TRBD2. Looked up from germline, CDR1 is SGHAT and CDR2 is FQNNGV. This CDR3 is built from 15 residues. Trimming cost V 5 bases and J 5 bases; bases outside gene matches: 11. In DNA, the CDR3 is TGTGCCAGCAGCCCCGGATTGGCGGGGGTGGAGACCCAGTACTTC. Translated, it gives CASSPGLAGVETQYF.

This clone appeared once. The rearrangement links TRBV18 to TRBJ2-5; D ambiguous. V lost 4 bases and J 3 bases, leaving 9 bases between the germline ends. This CDR3 is built from 13 residues. Germline lookup yields CDR1 KGHSH and CDR2 LQKENI. The CDR3 nucleotides read TGTGCCAGCTCACGCCAGCAGGAAGAGACCCAGTACTTC. Amino acids: CASSRQQEETQYF.

This clone was observed once. The rearrangement joins TRBV29-1 to TRBJ1-1; D not certain. This CDR3 is built from 11 residues. Germline values: CDR1 SQVTM, CDR2 ANQGSEA. The germline V and J ends were trimmed by 4 bases and 4 bases, with 7 bases remaining between them. CDR3 nucleotides: TGCAGCGTTGCGGATATCACTGAAGCTTTCTTT. Amino acid sequence: CSVADITEAFF.

The V and J genes are TRBV14 and TRBJ2-7; D is ambiguous. The CDR3 is made up of 16 amino acids. The ends were cut back, 3 bases at V and 2 bases at J, with 17 bases in the middle. The germline V gene has CDR1 SGHDN and CDR2 FVKESK. The CDR3 loop reads CASSHRPGKGTYEQYF. CDR3 nucleotides: TGTGCCAGCAGCCACCGCCCCGGAAAGGGAACCTACGAGCAGTACTTC.

This clone was recorded only once. V is TRBV5-1 and J is TRBJ2-5; TRBD1 matches at 9 bases. Per the germline V gene, CDR1 is SGHRS and CDR2 is YFSETQ. The CDR3 extends over 14 amino acids. The trim removed 3 bases at V and 5 bases at J, leaving 5 bases unmatched. The CDR3 DNA reads TGCGCCAGCAGCTCTGGACAGGGGCTCGAGACCCAGTACTTC. Amino acid sequence: CASSSGQGLETQYF. Full variable domain (rest looked up from reference TRBV5-1 and TRBJ2-5): KAGVTQTPRYLIKTRGQQVTLSCSPISGHRSVSWYQQTPGQGLQFLFEYFSETQRNKGNFPGRFSGRQFSNSRSEMNVSTLELGDSALYLCASSSGQGLETQYFGPGTRLLVL.

In this sample, this clone turned up a few times. J is TRBJ2-6 and V is TRBV9, with 10 bases lining up with TRBD1. J lost 0 bases, V lost 3 bases, and 3 bases had no gene match. Germline V gene data show CDR1 as SGDLS and CDR2 as YYNGEE. The CDR3 consists of 17 residues. The CDR3 DNA sequence: TGTGCCAGCAGCGGGGACAGGGGTTTCTCTGGGGCCAACGTCCTGACTTTC. Protein product: CASSGDRGFSGANVLTF.

V usage is TRBV18 and J usage is TRBJ2-7; 7 nucleotides agree with TRBD2. The CDR3 runs 16 residues. CDR1 KGHSH and CDR2 LQKENI come from the germline V gene. V lost 5 bases and J lost 7; bases outside the gene matches: 17. In DNA, the CDR3 is TGTGCCAGCTCAAGCCCCGGTAGGAGCGGGGTCGCAGAGCAGTACTTC. Translation: CASSSPGRSGVAEQYF.

The chain employs TRBV21-1 and TRBJ2-3; TRBD1, the table's D call, was not compared with the DNA. TRBV21-1 is flagged as a pseudogene. The CDR3 extends over 16 amino acids. The CDR3 loop is CASSKGSGTCTDTQYF. The CDR3 DNA sequence: TGTGCCAGCAGCAAAGGGTCAGGAACATGCACAGATACGCAGTATTTT.